This entry lists 28 T cell receptor beta chains sequenced from one sample in a study of beta chain features in type 1 diabetes. Study results and caveats: All four CD4+ subsets from Type 1 diabetes patients carried moderately but significantly shorter TCRB CDR3s.

Their antigen targets remain unknown. Investigators reverse transcribed all isolated RNA, so they sequenced expressed TCRB transcripts. Only in-frame clones appear in the TCRdb table, and some are missing; sequencing was by immunoSEQ multiplex PCR. The data contain 300,000 to 450,000 clones, roughly 9.8% of them singletons. The sample was central memory CD4+ T cells from blood. These receptors were taken from a man younger than 45 with type 1 diabetes.

This sequence joins TRBV19 and TRBJ2-5, with 8 bases identical to TRBD1. Germline V gives CDR1 LNHDA, CDR2 SQIVND (reference sequence). Trimming at V came to 1 base and at J to 5 bases, leaving 9 bases not matched to a gene. This CDR3 comprises 16 residues. This CDR3 is CASSIGQGRQQETQYF. For the CDR3, the DNA is TGTGCCAGTAGTATAGGACAGGGGCGTCAACAGGAGACCCAGTACTTC.

The rearrangement joins TRBV10-3 to TRBJ1-1; D is unclear. V lost 6 bases to trimming and J lost 4 bases, with 18 bases between them. The CDR3 sequence is 15 residues long. CDR1 and CDR2 from the germline V gene are ENHRY and SYGVKD. The CDR3 DNA sequence: TGTGCCATCAGGCGACAATTCTTAGGAAGCACTGAAGCTTTCTTT. It yields the protein CAIRRQFLGSTEAFF.

The chain links TRBV6-1 to TRBJ1-5; no clear D gene. Trimming removed 0 bases from V and 6 bases from J, with 15 bases in between. The CDR3 has 16 residues. CDR1 and CDR2 from the germline V gene are MNHNS and SASEGT. The CDR3 region is CASSEAGSSGGQPQHF. CDR3 nucleotide sequence: TGTGCCAGCAGTGAAGCAGGGTCTAGTGGAGGTCAGCCCCAGCATTTT.

The chain has TRBV15 and TRBJ1-1; D remains unclear. V was trimmed by 0 bases and J by 5 bases, leaving 13 bases between them. CDR3 length: 15 residues. Germline V CDR1 and CDR2: LNHNV, YYDKDF (reference sequence). CDR3 sequence (DNA): TGTGCCACCAGCAGAGATTGGGGAGAGGGAACTGAAGCTTTCTTT. Encoded protein: CATSRDWGEGTEAFF.

V and J are TRBV5-5 and TRBJ2-6; no definite D call. The ends were cut back, 1 base at V and 0 bases at J, with 11 bases in the middle. CDR3 size: 17 residues. Germline CDR1 reads SGHKS; CDR2 reads YYEKEE (reference sequence). In DNA, the CDR3 is TGTGCCAGCAGCTTGAAGTCCGAGTCCTCTGGGGCCAACGTCCTGACTTTC. Residues: CASSLKSESSGANVLTF.

This clone was seen a few times. The V gene is TRBV7-2, the J gene TRBJ1-2; D not resolved. This CDR3 has 15 residues. With 1 base removed from V and 5 bases from J, the gap between germline ends came to 14 bases. Germline CDR1 SGHTA, CDR2 FQGNSA. Written as DNA, the CDR3 is TGTGCCAGCAGCTTAGAAAATAGGAGAGGGTATGGCTACACCTTC. Translating gives CASSLENRRGYGYTF. The whole variable domain, remainder taken from reference TRBV7-2 and TRBJ1-2, is GAGVSQSPSNKVTEKGKDVELRCDPISGHTALYWYRQSLGQGLEFLIYFQGNSAPDKSGLPSDRFSAERTGGSVSTLTIQRTQQEDSAVYLCASSLENRRGYGYTFGSGTRLTVV.

Comment on this clone: A far bigger clonotype differs at one base, so this is likely a read error. CDR3 loop: CATSRDSGSGANVLTF. In nucleotides, the CDR3 is TGTGCCACCTCCCGGGACAGCGGCTCTGGGGCCAACGTCCTGACTTTC. The chain uses TRBV28 and TRBJ2-6; 7 bases match TRBD1. Germline assignment: CDR1 MDHEN and CDR2 SYDVKM. CDR3 length: 16 residues. V lost 10 bases to trimming and J lost 0 bases; unmatched junction nucleotides: 9.

The V and J genes are TRBV23-1 and TRBJ1-3; D is unresolved. TRBV23-1 is treated as an ORF (open reading frame) with a function not yet certain. V lost 0 bases, J lost 0 bases, and 12 bases lay in between. The CDR3 consists of 17 residues. The CDR3 protein is CASSQSPGQSSGNTIYF. Here the CDR3 DNA reads TGCGCCAGCAGTCAATCTCCTGGCCAGAGCTCTGGAAACACCATATATTTT.

V and J are TRBV19 and TRBJ2-3; 10 nucleotides match TRBD1. This CDR3 is 14 amino acids long. Losses at the gene ends were 6 bases for V and 4 bases for J; bases not matched to a gene: 4. Germline loops: CDR1 LNHDA, CDR2 SQIVND (reference sequence). Written as DNA, the CDR3 is TGTGCCAGTAGAGACAGGGGGCACTCAGATACGCAGTATTTT. This encodes CASRDRGHSDTQYF.

This chain joins TRBV6-6 and TRBJ2-6; 8 bases line up with TRBD1. Germline V lookup: CDR1 MNHNY, CDR2 SVGAGI (reference sequence). V dropped 7 bases and J dropped 2; count of bases not matched to a gene: 7. The CDR3 loop spans 16 amino acids. As DNA, the CDR3 is TGTGCCAGCACTCTTCTGACAGGGGCTGGGGCCAACGTCCTGACTTTC. Translating it yields CASTLLTGAGANVLTF.

The chain uses TRBV7-6 and TRBJ2-6; 7 bases map to TRBD1. Trimming at V came to 5 bases and at J to 0 bases, leaving 7 bases not matched to a gene. The CDR3 is 17 amino acids. Germline CDR1 and CDR2: SGHVS and FNYEAQ. CDR3 DNA: TGTGCCAGCAGCACCCGGGACAGCCTCTCTGGGGCCAACGTCCTGACTTTC. Its translation is CASSTRDSLSGANVLTF. The full variable domain, with the rest looked up from reference TRBV7-6 and TRBJ2-6, is GAGVSQSPRYKVTKRGQDVALRCDPISGHVSLYWYRQALGQGPEFLTYFNYEAQQDKSGLPNDRFSAERPEGSISTLTIQRTEQRDSAMYRCASSTRDSLSGANVLTFGAGSRLTVL.

The chain recombines TRBV18 with TRBJ1-1; TRBD1 is a possible D gene (5 bases). The germline V gene encodes CDR1 KGHSH and CDR2 LQKENI. V lost 5 bases, J lost 2 bases, and 12 bases lay in between. The CDR3 totals 14 residues. DNA for the CDR3: TGTGCCAGCTCAGAGGGGACGGCTAACACTGAAGCTTTCTTT. Its translation is CASSEGTANTEAFF.

There are a few counts of this clone. CDR3 DNA sequence: TGTGCCAGCAGCTTAGCCGGTGTCACCCAGTACTTC. Its protein product is CASSLAGVTQYF. The chain recombines TRBV7-3 with TRBJ2-5; D is undetermined. Trimming took off 2 bases at V and 8 bases at J, with 9 bases between the two ends. There are 12 residues in the CDR3. Germline V gives CDR1 SGHTA, CDR2 FQGTGA.

This clone occurred a few times. This chain joins TRBV4-3 and TRBJ2-5; 12 bases match TRBD2. After removal of 0 bases from V and 4 bases from J, the junction contained 6 bases not matched to a gene. There are 17 residues in the CDR3. Per the germline V gene, CDR1 is LGHNA and CDR2 is YSLEER. CDR3 coding DNA: TGCGCCAGCAGCCAAGAACTCCCTAGCGGGGGGGGAGAGACCCAGTACTTC. Its protein product is CASSQELPSGGGETQYF.

The rearrangement links TRBV7-9 to TRBJ2-7; 14 bases align to TRBD2. V gave up 5 bases and J gave up 0 bases; unmatched junction bases: 9. Per the germline V gene, CDR1 is SEHNR and CDR2 is FQNEAQ (reference sequence). The CDR3 consists of 18 residues. CDR3 sequence: CASSPGTSGRGLSYEQYF. The CDR3 DNA reads TGTGCCAGCAGCCCGGGGACTAGCGGGAGAGGCCTCTCCTACGAGCAGTACTTC.

This clone was picked up many times. This rearrangement joins TRBV5-1 to TRBJ2-7, with D perhaps matching TRBD2 (6 bases). The CDR3 extends over 15 amino acids. The germline V gene encodes CDR1 SGHRS and CDR2 YFSETQ. The V end was cut by 7 bases, the J end by 2 bases, with 19 bases between. The CDR3 DNA reads as TGCGCCAGCCAGGGAGGTGGCGGGGAAACCTACGAGCAGTACTTC. Residues: CASQGGGGETYEQYF.

This clone was counted a single time. V is TRBV28 and J is TRBJ1-6; TRBD1 aligns across 7 bases. The CDR3 length is 14 residues. The germline CDR1 and CDR2 sequences are MDHEN and SYDVKM. V was pared by 8 bases and J by 5 bases, with 6 bases of the junction left unmatched. CDR3 coding DNA: TGTGCCAGCCGTCGACAGGGAAATAATTCACCCCTCCACTTT. Amino acids: CASRRQGNNSPLHF.

This rearrangement joins TRBV6-1 to TRBJ2-3, with a possible D match to TRBD1 (5 bases). Germline V lookup: CDR1 MNHNS, CDR2 SASEGT. This CDR3 spans 12 amino acids. The ends were cut back, 6 bases at V and 7 bases at J, with 11 bases in the middle. CDR3 DNA sequence: TGTGCCAGCAGCACTGCAGGGAATACGCAGTATTTT. Its translation is CASSTAGNTQYF.

In its sample, this clone was seen a few times. The chain combines TRBV2 with TRBJ1-2; 9 positions match TRBD1. CDR3 size: 13 residues. Germline assignment: CDR1 SNHLY and CDR2 FYNNEI. The CDR3 loop reads CASETGGIYGYTF. CDR3 coding DNA: TGTGCGAGCGAGACAGGGGGTATCTATGGCTACACCTTC.

This sequence joins TRBV19 and TRBJ2-6; no definite D call. Germline CDR1 and CDR2: LNHDA and SQIVND (reference sequence). CDR3 length equals 15 residues. Deletions cut 5 bases from V and 1 base from J, with 9 bases between. The CDR3 region is CASSPTRSGANVLTF. As DNA, the CDR3 is TGTGCCAGTAGTCCCACGAGATCTGGGGCCAACGTCCTGACTTTC.

This clone has ten or more counts. The chain uses TRBV15 and TRBJ2-1; D gene ambiguous. Per the germline V gene, CDR1 is LNHNV and CDR2 is YYDKDF (reference sequence). This CDR3 is 13 amino acids long. Trimming shortened V by 5 bases and J by 4 bases, and 9 bases separated the two germline ends. The CDR3 DNA reads as TGTGCCACCAGCGCCAGAGCGTACAATGAGCAGTTCTTC. Protein product: CATSARAYNEQFF.

The chain combines TRBV4-1 with TRBJ2-7; 7 nucleotides match TRBD2. The CDR3 is 13 residues long. V lost 0 bases and J lost 6; bases outside the gene matches: 2. Per germline, CDR1 MGHRA and CDR2 YSYEKL. Written as DNA, the CDR3 is TGCGCCAGCAGCCAAGAGCTAGCGGCCGAGCAGTACTTC. It encodes CASSQELAAEQYF.

The rearrangement uses TRBV5-6 and TRBJ2-5, with 7 bases that match TRBD2. The CDR3 consists of 18 residues. The trim removed 4 bases at V and 4 bases at J, leaving 19 bases unmatched. Germline lookup yields CDR1 SGHDT and CDR2 YYEEEE. The CDR3 DNA reads TGTGCCAGCAGCCCCCTTAGGGGCGCGGGAGTGCAGGTAGAGACCCAGTACTTC. Amino acids: CASSPLRGAGVQVETQYF. Drawing the rest from reference TRBV5-6 and TRBJ2-5, the complete variable domain is DAGVTQSPTHLIKTRGQQVTLRCSPKSGHDTVSWYQQALGQGPQFIFQYYEEEERQRGNFPDRFSGHQFPNYSSELNVNALLLGDSALYLCASSPLRGAGVQVETQYFGPGTRLLVL.

This clone was found many times. V and J are TRBV28 and TRBJ2-5, with a weak D call TRBD1 (5 bases). V was trimmed by 10 bases and J by 5 bases, leaving 17 bases between them. Germline CDR1 reads MDHEN; CDR2 reads SYDVKM. CDR3 length: 13 residues. CDR3 sequence: CATAPGHSETQYF. CDR3 DNA: TGTGCCACCGCCCCCGGACATTCTGAGACCCAGTACTTC.

The chain employs TRBV13 and TRBJ2-7, with TRBD2 as a possible D gene (6 bases). The length of the CDR3 is 17 residues. V lost 5 bases and J lost 0, with 20 bases in between. Per germline, CDR1 PRHDT and CDR2 FYEKMQ (reference sequence). DNA for the CDR3: TGTGCCAGCAGCCTGGGAGGACGGGGCTTTAGCTCCTACGAGCAGTACTTC. Translation gives CASSLGGRGFSSYEQYF.

CDR3 coding DNA: TGCGCCAGCAGCCTTGGGGTCCCCTACGAGCAGTACTTC. Protein sequence: CASSLGVPYEQYF. J is TRBJ2-5 and V is TRBV5-1; D not resolved. The end of the DNA fits TRBJ2-7 better, so the J call may be wrong. The CDR3 has 13 amino acids. Germline values: CDR1 SGHRS, CDR2 YFSETQ.

This clone has more than one count but fewer than ten. This sequence joins TRBV11-2 and TRBJ1-5, with TRBD1 as a possible D gene (5 bases). V lost 3 bases to trimming and J lost 2 bases, with 14 bases between them. The CDR3 is 16 residues long. CDR1 is SGHAT, CDR2 FQNNGV, per germline. CDR3 nucleotide sequence: TGTGCCAGCAGCTTCTGGGGGACTGGGCGCAATCAGCCCCAGCATTTT. Translating it yields CASSFWGTGRNQPQHF.

The chain links TRBV11-2 to TRBJ2-7, with a possible D match to TRBD1 (5 bases). V lost 1 base to trimming and J lost 3 bases, with 10 bases between them. This CDR3 is built from 14 residues. Germline V gene sequence: CDR1 SGHAT, CDR2 FQNNGV. CDR3 in amino acids: CASSLAGKVYEQYF. CDR3 nucleotides: TGTGCCAGCAGCTTAGCAGGGAAAGTCTACGAGCAGTACTTC.